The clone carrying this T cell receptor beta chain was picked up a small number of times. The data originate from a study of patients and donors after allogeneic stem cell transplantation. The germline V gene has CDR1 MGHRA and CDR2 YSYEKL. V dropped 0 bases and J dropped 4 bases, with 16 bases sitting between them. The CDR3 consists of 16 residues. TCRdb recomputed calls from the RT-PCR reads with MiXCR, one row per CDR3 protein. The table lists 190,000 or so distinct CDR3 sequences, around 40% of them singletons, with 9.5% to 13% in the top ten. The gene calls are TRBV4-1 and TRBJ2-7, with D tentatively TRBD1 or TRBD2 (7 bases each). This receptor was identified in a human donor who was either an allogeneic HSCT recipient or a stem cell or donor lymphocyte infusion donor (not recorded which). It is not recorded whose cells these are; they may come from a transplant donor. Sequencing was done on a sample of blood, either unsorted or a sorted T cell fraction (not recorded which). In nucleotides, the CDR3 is TGCGCCAGCAGCCAAGATGGCAGGGGGGGGTCTTACGAGCAGTACTTC. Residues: CASSQDGRGGSYEQYF.